What follows are 27 T cell receptor beta chains derived from one specimen sequenced in a study of blood T cell repertoires in COVID-19. The assay was immunoSEQ multiplex PCR, and TCRdb's table has in-frame clones only and misses some. Of about 340,000 clones listed, more than 75% are singletons. Sequencing was done on a sample of peripheral blood. These receptors were taken from a woman aged 45-60 years with COVID-19, enrolled during active disease.

This clone showed up just a few times. Additional DNA sequences in this sample encode the identical CDR3. The chain is built from TRBV6-2 or TRBV6-3 and TRBJ2-7, with 10 bases identical to TRBD2. Germline CDR1 MNHEY, CDR2 SVGEGT. This CDR3 is 14 amino acids long. Trimming removed 6 bases from V and 2 bases from J; junction bases left unmatched: 4. CDR3 amino acids: CASSRTSGTYEQYF. The CDR3 DNA is TGTGCCAGCAGCCGGACTAGCGGAACCTACGAGCAGTACTTC.

The chain joins TRBV7-2 to TRBJ1-1; TRBD1 matches at 7 bases. The V segment lost 5 bases and the J segment 1 base; nucleotides outside the gene matches: 7. The CDR3 contains 15 residues. The germline V gene has CDR1 SGHTA and CDR2 FQGNSA. This CDR3 reads CASSPYRTGNTEAFF. The CDR3 DNA reads as TGTGCCAGCAGCCCTTACCGGACAGGGAACACTGAAGCTTTCTTT.

This chain connects TRBV28 to TRBJ1-2; a weak D match, TRBD1 (6 bases). The CDR3 is made up of 13 amino acids. Trimming stripped 5 bases from V and 5 bases from J, with 12 bases between. From germline, CDR1 is MDHEN and CDR2 SYDVKM. This CDR3 is CASSPGGRYGYTF. CDR3 nucleotide sequence: TGTGCCAGCAGTCCCGGGGGGCGGTATGGCTACACCTTC.

This clone has just one count. The chain couples TRBV29-1 to TRBJ1-4; no definite D call. The CDR3 runs 12 residues. Germline lookup yields CDR1 SQVTM and CDR2 ANQGSEA. V lost 6 bases, J lost 4 bases, and 9 bases lay in between. Here the CDR3 reads CSVSGLNEKLFF. CDR3 DNA: TGCAGCGTAAGTGGGCTTAATGAAAAACTGTTTTTT.

The genes are TRBV7-2 and TRBJ1-1, with TRBD1 matching over 10 bases. The J segment lost 4 bases and the V segment lost 4 bases, leaving 3 bases of the junction unmatched. Germline lookup yields CDR1 SGHTA and CDR2 FQGNSA. The length of the CDR3 is 14 residues. For the CDR3, the DNA is TGTGCCAGCAGCTCCGACAGGGGGCTCACTGAAGCTTTCTTT. This gives the protein CASSSDRGLTEAFF.

The V and J genes are TRBV6-5 and TRBJ1-6; D is undetermined. The CDR3 has 13 amino acids. CDR1 and CDR2 (germline): MNHEY, SVGAGI. Trimming cost V 7 bases and J 14 bases, with 18 bases left between them. The CDR3 is CASMRGRDFTLHF. The CDR3 coding sequence is TGTGCCAGCATGAGAGGGCGTGATTTCACCCTCCACTTT.

This chain uses TRBV24-1 with TRBJ2-5; 12 bases line up with TRBD1. The CDR3 contains 16 residues. Trimming cost V 4 bases and J 4 bases; bases outside gene matches: 6. CDR1 is KGHDR, CDR2 SFDVKD, per germline. CDR3 nucleotide sequence: TGTGCCACCAGTGACCTTGGGACAGGGGGCCCAGAGACCCAGTACTTC. The encoded protein is CATSDLGTGGPETQYF.

DNA of the CDR3: TGTGCCAGCAGCCAAAAGTCGGGGAACACCGGGGAGCTGTTTTTT. This sequence encodes CASSQKSGNTGELFF. The chain has TRBV4-2 and TRBJ2-2, with D hard to call. This CDR3 contains 15 residues. CDR1 is LGHNA, CDR2 YNFKEQ, per germline. The V and J ends lost 2 bases and 1 base respectively, with 8 bases between them.

The chain combines TRBV5-1 with TRBJ1-1; D is possibly TRBD1 (6 bases). This CDR3 spans 16 amino acids. Trimming removed 6 bases from V and 0 bases from J, with 18 bases in between. Germline lookup yields CDR1 SGHRS and CDR2 YFSETQ. The DNA of the CDR3 is TGCGCCAGCACTCTAGGGGGTTCGGTAATGAACACTGAAGCTTTCTTT. Its protein is CASTLGGSVMNTEAFF.

The chain recombines TRBV5-5 with TRBJ2-1, with 9 nucleotides matching TRBD2. The length of the CDR3 is 15 residues. The ends lost 3 bases at V and 3 bases at J; junction bases unmatched: 4. Germline-derived CDR1 and CDR2 are SGHKS and YYEKEE (reference sequence). CDR3 sequence reads: CASSSGLALYNEQFF. CDR3 sequence (DNA): TGTGCCAGCAGCTCAGGACTAGCGCTCTACAATGAGCAGTTCTTC.

This chain uses TRBV18 with TRBJ2-7; 7 bases align to TRBD1. Germline loops: CDR1 KGHSH, CDR2 LQKENI. J gave up 2 bases and V 7 bases, and 8 bases lay outside the gene matches. This CDR3 region has 14 residues. This chain's CDR3 is CASFPGQIPYEQYF. CDR3 nucleotides: TGTGCCAGCTTTCCGGGACAGATCCCCTACGAGCAGTACTTC.

The V call is TRBV5-1, the J call TRBJ2-1; 12 bases agree with TRBD2. The length of the CDR3 is 13 residues. With 8 bases clipped from V and 10 bases from J, the junction kept 7 bases outside the gene matches. From germline, CDR1 is SGHRS and CDR2 YFSETQ. The CDR3 sequence: CASKMTSGREQFF. In nucleotides, the CDR3 is TGCGCCAGTAAGATGACTAGCGGGAGAGAGCAGTTCTTC.

J is TRBJ2-7 and V is TRBV11-3; perhaps TRBD2 as D (7 bases). CDR1 and CDR2 from the germline V gene are SGHNT and YENEEA. V was cut by 2 bases and J by 5 bases, with 19 bases left in between. This CDR3 is built from 16 residues. The CDR3 DNA reads TGTGCCAGCAGCTTAAGGGGGGGCGAGGTGAGAAACGAGCAGTACTTC. As protein: CASSLRGGEVRNEQYF.

As DNA, the CDR3 is TGTGCCAGCAGCCGCGGGACAGGGAGGTTTGGCTACACCTTC. This codes for CASSRGTGRFGYTF. The chain employs TRBV28 and TRBJ1-2; TRBD1 matches 9 bases. J was trimmed by 7 bases and V by 6 bases; bases with no gene match: 9. CDR1 and CDR2 (germline): MDHEN, SYDVKM. The CDR3 sequence is 14 residues long.

This rearrangement joins TRBV6-2 or TRBV6-3 to TRBJ2-1; 7 nucleotides align to TRBD2. Germline V gene lookup returns CDR1 MNHEY and CDR2 SVGEGT. This CDR3 has 16 amino acids. The J segment lost 9 bases and the V segment lost 4 bases, leaving 15 bases of the junction unmatched. In DNA, the CDR3 is TGTGCCAGCAGTTCGATTGCGGGGAGGGCGACTGTTGAGCAGTTCTTC. Encoded protein: CASSSIAGRATVEQFF.

The J gene is TRBJ2-3, the V gene TRBV14, with D perhaps matching TRBD2 (5 bases). Germline CDR1 is SGHDN and CDR2 is FVKESK. Trimming removed 8 bases at V and 0 bases at J, with 9 bases between. The CDR3 runs to 13 residues. This chain's CDR3 is CASGGSSTDTQYF. In DNA form, the CDR3 reads TGTGCCAGCGGCGGGTCTAGCACAGATACGCAGTATTTT.

CDR3 DNA sequence: TGTGCCAGCAGCCACACCGGGACTAGCGGGTCCTACAATGAGCAGTTCTTC. Protein: CASSHTGTSGSYNEQFF. The chain combines TRBV5-8 with TRBJ2-1; 12 bases are shared with TRBD2. Trimming took 4 bases from V and 1 from J; bases not matched to a gene: 6. CDR3 length: 17 amino acids. Germline V lookup: CDR1 SGHTS, CDR2 YDEGEE.

The chain joins TRBV19 to TRBJ1-3; possible D gene TRBD1, 5 bases. Looked up from germline, CDR1 is LNHDA and CDR2 is SQIVND (reference sequence). The CDR3 has 16 residues. Trimming pared 8 bases from V and 8 bases from J, leaving 25 bases between. Here the CDR3 DNA reads TGTGCCAGTCGAGGCCCCGACAGTAATTCGGTGGACACCATATATTTT. Its translation is CASRGPDSNSVDTIYF.

A word on this clone: At one of its ends the junction is not consistent with the germline gene, which may arise from a read error. The J gene is TRBJ1-5, the V gene TRBV15, with 10 bases aligning to TRBD1. Germline CDR1 and CDR2: LNHNV and YYDKDF (reference sequence). This CDR3 contains 13 residues. Here the CDR3 DNA reads TGTGCCACCACCAGACAGGGGGCAGAGCCCCAGCATTTT. The encoded protein is CATTRQGAEPQHF.

Turning to this clone: Different DNA sequences within this sample yield the same CDR3. V gene TRBV9 combines with J gene TRBJ2-7, with TRBD2 identical over 8 bases. Unmatched junction bases numbered 4, after V lost 3 bases and J lost 2 bases. The germline V gene encodes CDR1 SGDLS and CDR2 YYNGEE. The CDR3 runs to 14 residues. The CDR3 here is CASSGTSGPYEQYF. The CDR3 DNA reads as TGTGCCAGCAGCGGAACTAGCGGTCCCTACGAGCAGTACTTC.

V usage is TRBV6-5 and J usage is TRBJ2-3, with 9 bases fitting TRBD2. Germline loops: CDR1 MNHEY, CDR2 SVGAGI. V shed 6 bases and J 4 bases; nucleotides not matched to a gene: 5. This CDR3 is built from 14 residues. CDR3 coding DNA: TGTGCCAGCAGCGGGCGGGAGGGCGCAGATACGCAGTATTTT. It codes for CASSGREGADTQYF.

The rearrangement links TRBV29-1 to TRBJ1-1, with 7 bases identical to TRBD1. CDR3 size: 12 residues. Looked up from germline, CDR1 is SQVTM and CDR2 is ANQGSEA. V lost 5 bases, J lost 5 bases, and 5 bases stayed unmatched. The CDR3 spells CSVRTGETEAFF. In DNA form, the CDR3 reads TGCAGCGTTAGAACAGGGGAAACTGAAGCTTTCTTT.

This sequence joins TRBV6-1 and TRBJ1-5; the D gene is possibly TRBD1 (6 bases). The CDR3 is 16 residues long. V dropped 4 bases and J dropped 4 bases, with 17 bases sitting between them. CDR1 MNHNS and CDR2 SASEGT come from the germline V gene. The CDR3 DNA reads TGTGCCAGCAGTGTTGGGACAACTGCTGGTAATCAGCCCCAGCATTTT. Translation gives CASSVGTTAGNQPQHF.

At least ten counts were recorded for this clone. The gene calls are TRBV24-1 and TRBJ2-1; 13 bases match TRBD2. The CDR3 length is 16 residues. With 2 bases clipped from V and 9 bases from J, the junction kept 6 bases outside the gene matches. The germline CDR1 and CDR2 sequences are KGHDR and SFDVKD. CDR3 amino acids: CATSDSGLAGAGEQFF. DNA of the CDR3: TGTGCCACCAGTGATTCAGGACTAGCGGGAGCGGGTGAGCAGTTCTTC.

This clone appeared once. This chain joins TRBV9 and TRBJ1-2; no clear D. The CDR3 covers 13 residues. The germline gives CDR1 SGDLS, CDR2 YYNGEE. The V and J ends lost 4 bases and 4 bases respectively, with 11 bases between them. The CDR3 region has the DNA TGTGCCAGCAGCCAAGGAGGACCCTATGGCTACACCTTC. It translates to CASSQGGPYGYTF.

The chain has TRBV27 and TRBJ1-2; 7 nucleotides match TRBD1. Germline CDR1 reads MNHEY; CDR2 reads SMNVEV (reference sequence). The J segment lost 0 bases and the V segment lost 7 bases, leaving 20 bases of the junction unmatched. The CDR3 is made up of 19 amino acids. The CDR3 sequence: CASTLRPQDRASANYGYTF. The CDR3 DNA follows: TGTGCCAGCACCCTGAGGCCCCAAGACAGGGCCTCCGCTAACTATGGCTACACCTTC.

The rearrangement uses TRBV29-1 and TRBJ2-5, with a possible D match to TRBD1 (6 bases). Trimming removed 7 bases from V and 5 bases from J, with 14 bases in between. Per germline, CDR1 SQVTM and CDR2 ANQGSEA. The CDR3 consists of 12 residues. CDR3 loop: CSAEGQGETQYF. As DNA, the CDR3 is TGCAGCGCAGAGGGGCAGGGGGAGACCCAGTACTTC.